This T cell receptor beta chain derives from a study of blood T cell repertoires in COVID-19. The CDR3 contains 13 residues. V shed 2 bases and J shed 6 bases, with 8 bases lying between them. The germline V gene encodes CDR1 SGHNT and CDR2 YENEEA. In the source study's methods: Using reference gene primer amplification, nucleated cell counts were estimated. Assay: immunoSEQ multiplex PCR; the TCRdb copy retains only in-frame clones and omits some. The V and J calls and clone size come from that table; D and trimming were worked out from the DNA. The sample shows about 57,000 clones, roughly 78% of them seen only once.

The chain joins TRBV11-3 to TRBJ2-1; D call uncertain. Sequencing was done on a sample of peripheral blood. The source of this sequence is a woman aged 80 or over with acute or convalescent COVID-19. The CDR3: CASSLSDFNEQFF. As DNA, the CDR3 is TGTGCCAGCAGCTTAAGCGATTTCAATGAGCAGTTCTTC. The full variable domain, rest sourced from reference TRBV11-3 and TRBJ2-1, is EAGVVQSPRYKIIEKKQPVAFWCNPISGHNTLYWYLQNLGQGPELLIRYENEEAVDDSQLPKDRFSAERLKGVDSTLKIQPAELGDSAVYLCASSLSDFNEQFFGPGTRLTVL.